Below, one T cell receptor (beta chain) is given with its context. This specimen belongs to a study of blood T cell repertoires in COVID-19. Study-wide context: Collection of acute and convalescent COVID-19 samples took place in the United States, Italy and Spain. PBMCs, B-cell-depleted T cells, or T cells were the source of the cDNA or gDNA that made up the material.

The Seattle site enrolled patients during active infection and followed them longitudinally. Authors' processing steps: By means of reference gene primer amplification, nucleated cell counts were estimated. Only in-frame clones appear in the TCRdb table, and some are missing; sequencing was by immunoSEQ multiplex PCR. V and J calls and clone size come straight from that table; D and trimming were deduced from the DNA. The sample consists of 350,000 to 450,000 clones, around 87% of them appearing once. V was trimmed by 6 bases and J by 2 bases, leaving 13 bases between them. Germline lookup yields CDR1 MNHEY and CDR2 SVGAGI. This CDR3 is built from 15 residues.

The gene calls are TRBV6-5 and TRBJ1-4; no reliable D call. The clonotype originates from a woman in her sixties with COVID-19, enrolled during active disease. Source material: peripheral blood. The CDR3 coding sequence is TGTGCCAGCAGGAACGCGGGGAAGACTAATGAAAAACTGTTTTTT. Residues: CASRNAGKTNEKLFF.